The source of this TCR gamma chain is a study of intestinal T cells in coeliac disease (dated by TCRdb to 2020 to 2021). Turning to the overall study: Coeliac patients were found to be much younger than controls, with mean ages of about 15 versus 50 years recorded in the TRG cohort. Duodenal biopsies from 11 coeliac disease patients and 11 non-coeliac controls were included in the TCR-delta (TRD) cohort. A second, larger TCR-gamma (TRG) cohort comprised duodenal biopsies from more than 30 coeliac disease patients and some 20 non-coeliac controls.

Library construction relied on multiplex PCR. The sequencer was an Ion Torrent PGM. TRG repertoires were amplified from approximately 220 ng of biopsy DNA with the LymphoTrack kit, in which Illumina adapters are carried by the primers. TRG amplicons were purified with AMPure XP beads, quantified on a 2100 Bioanalyzer, and pooled equimolarly. An Ion PGM instrument was used to sequence the TRG libraries. The authors' pipeline ran thus. FastX discarded any read in which over 10% of nucleotides had a quality score below the third quartile for that patient. Reads were aligned with IMGT/HighV-QUEST to assign V, D and J genes, identify CDR3 regions and assess functionality. Sequences were converted to amino acids, and every sequence predicted to be non-functional was removed. CDR3s were broken into kmers both with and without positional annotation, kmer frequencies were analysed by PCA, and samples were clustered using each of the 1023 combinations of PCs 1-10. Leave-one-out cross-validation was used to validate the classification, with parameters re-optimised on the remaining samples in each round. Shannon diversity was calculated using the vegan R package from repeated random subsamples equal to the lowest read count. With CATT, TCRdb called clones again from the public reads; duplicate DNA rows were later joined. V and J calls and clone size were set by TCRdb, not the authors. Counted in this sample were about 950 gamma-chain clones; approximately 50% of them appeared once. The ten largest clones represent roughly 30% of the sample.

Paper-wide results and their limitations: Repeated CDR3 amino acid sequences could not be distinguished from PCR duplicates in the analysis. FFPE-derived DNA was found to be relatively degraded, and loss of a proportion of TCR sequences in each sample was likely caused by this degradation. Age was significantly different between the coeliac and control groups, but splitting the analysis by age did not give a significant classification. TRD kmer-based clustering correctly classified all 22 biopsies in training, with a reported leave-one-out accuracy of over 75%. TRG clustering correctly classified most of the 54 biopsies (roughly 94%), with a reported leave-one-out accuracy of around 87%.

Genomic DNA was extracted with the QIAamp DNA FFPE tissue kit from ten 5-um FFPE scrolls per case. Classification of coeliac disease based on the TCR repertoire was tested using fully anonymised formalin-fixed paraffin-embedded duodenal biopsies that were surplus to diagnostic needs. Controls had no clinical or histological suspicion of coeliac disease and underwent upper endoscopy for reflux, dyspepsia or gastritis. About this clone: Its antigen is still unknown. Base qualities are not at hand, and no much larger clone is one base apart.

Taken from the germline V gene, the CDR1 and CDR2 loops are EGSTGY and YDSYTSSV. For this chain, trimming is 3 bases at the V end and 2 bases at the J end, and the number of junction bases without a gene match is 10. From the cysteine up to the phenylalanine, the CDR3 has a length of 15 residues. Kept here is only the CDR3 DNA, which spans 45 bases and is read in frame from base 1. Sequenced sample: a duodenal biopsy. This receptor was identified in a human donor who served as a control with a normal duodenal biopsy, not a healthy volunteer. The chain uses TRGV4 and TRGJ1 or TRGJ2. Here the CDR3 is given as CATWDTQGYYYKKLF. The DNA is as follows: TGTGCCACCTGGGATACCCAGGGGTATTATTATAAGAAACTCTTT.